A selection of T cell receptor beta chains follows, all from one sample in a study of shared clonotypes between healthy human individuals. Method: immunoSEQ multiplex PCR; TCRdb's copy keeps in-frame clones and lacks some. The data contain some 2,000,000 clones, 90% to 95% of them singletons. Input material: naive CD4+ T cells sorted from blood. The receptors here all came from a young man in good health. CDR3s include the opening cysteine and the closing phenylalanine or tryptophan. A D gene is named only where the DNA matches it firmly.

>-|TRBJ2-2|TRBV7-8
CASSFREWSGELFF
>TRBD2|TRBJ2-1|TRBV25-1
CASSEHGGRANEQFF
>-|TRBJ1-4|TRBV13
CASSRKINRENHEKLFF
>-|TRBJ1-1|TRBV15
CATKFSYPTEAFF
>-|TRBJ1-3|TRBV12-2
CASRLGDRGPRSGNTIYF
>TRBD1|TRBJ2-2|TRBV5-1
CASSPDRVLTGELFF
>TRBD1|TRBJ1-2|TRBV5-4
CASSLEGDRSNYGYTF
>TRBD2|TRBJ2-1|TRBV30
CVGRREPFNEQFF
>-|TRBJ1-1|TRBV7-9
CASSLDGLLGAEAFF
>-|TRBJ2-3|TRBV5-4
CASSLWLSNTDTQYF